The 24 T cell receptor beta chains reported below all come from one sample, sequenced in a study of cytomegalovirus exposure and HLA in healthy donors. This PCR relied on a set of 60 Vbeta primers and 13 Jbeta primers. TCRdb keeps only in-frame clones here, not all; method: immunoSEQ multiplex PCR. This sample carries 110,000 to 150,000 clones, about 75% of them seen once, and the ten largest clones take roughly 6.6%. Sequencing was done on a sample of PBMCs. All receptors derive from a man under 40 in good health and CMV-seronegative.

The chain employs TRBV7-2 and TRBJ1-6, with 8 positions matching TRBD1. Looked up from germline, CDR1 is SGHTA and CDR2 is FQGNSA. The junction had 3 bases not matched to a gene; V was cut back by 1 base and J by 4 bases. This CDR3 is built from 16 residues. In nucleotides, the CDR3 is TGTGCCAGCAGCTTAGTCGGGACAGGATATAATTCACCCCTCCACTTT. Its translation is CASSLVGTGYNSPLHF.

The chain joins TRBV28 to TRBJ2-2, with D possibly being TRBD2 (5 bases). This CDR3 has 15 residues. The V and J ends lost 2 bases and 4 bases respectively, with 11 bases between them. Per the germline V gene, CDR1 is MDHEN and CDR2 is SYDVKM. The CDR3 region has the DNA TGTGCCAGCAGTTTAAGGCTAGCTGGCACCGGGGAGCTGTTTTTT. This sequence encodes CASSLRLAGTGELFF.

The chain has TRBV15 and TRBJ2-7; TRBD1 agrees at 8 bases. The CDR3 runs to 19 residues. CDR1 and CDR2 from the germline V gene are LNHNV and YYDKDF (reference sequence). V shed 0 bases and J 4 bases; nucleotides not matched to a gene: 17. CDR3 bases: TGTGCCACCAGCAGAGAGGCAGGGGGCGAGGCGGGACCCTCGTACGAGCAGTACTTC. Encoded protein: CATSREAGGEAGPSYEQYF.

The J gene is TRBJ1-1, the V gene TRBV5-1; 11 nucleotides align to TRBD1. CDR1 is SGHRS and CDR2 is YFSETQ in the germline V gene. J lost 4 bases, V lost 1 base, and 3 bases had no gene match. There are 15 residues in the CDR3. As DNA, the CDR3 is TGCGCCAGCAGCTTGTCCGGGACAGGGGGCACTGAAGCTTTCTTT. Amino acid sequence: CASSLSGTGGTEAFF.

The gene calls are TRBV10-3 and TRBJ2-2; 12 bases fit TRBD2. The V and J ends lost 7 bases and 3 bases, in that order; junction bases with no gene match: 3. Germline V lookup: CDR1 ENHRY, CDR2 SYGVKD. The CDR3 is 15 amino acids. The CDR3 coding sequence is TGTGCCATCATGGCTAGCGGGGGGGACACCGGGGAGCTGTTTTTT. It codes for CAIMASGGDTGELFF.

This chain connects TRBV19 to TRBJ2-1; a weak D match, TRBD1 (6 bases). V was shortened by 4 bases and J by 8 bases, with 9 bases between the two germline ends. The CDR3 runs to 12 residues. Germline assignment: CDR1 LNHDA and CDR2 SQIVND (reference sequence). The CDR3 loop is CASSSTGYEQFF. Written as DNA, the CDR3 is TGTGCCAGTAGTAGCACAGGGTATGAGCAGTTCTTC.

V and J are TRBV2 and TRBJ2-7; D is perhaps TRBD2 (5 bases). The CDR3 covers 12 residues. Trimming took 8 bases from V and 6 from J, leaving 14 bases between them. Looked up from germline, CDR1 is SNHLY and CDR2 is FYNNEI. The CDR3 DNA is TGTGCCAGCCGAACCACGGCGGGCGAGCAGTACTTC. The encoded protein is CASRTTAGEQYF.

The chain combines TRBV7-9 with TRBJ2-5; TRBD1 might be the D (5 bases). The V end was cut by 1 base, the J end by 1 base, with 10 bases between. This CDR3 is built from 15 residues. Germline V CDR1 and CDR2: SEHNR, FQNEAQ (reference sequence). DNA of the CDR3: TGTGCCAGCAGCTTAGGGGCAGGGATCCAAGAGACCCAGTACTTC. It codes for CASSLGAGIQETQYF.

This clone was found once. The chain is built from TRBV6-5 and TRBJ1-1; TRBD1 agrees at 12 bases. Germline V gene data show CDR1 as MNHEY and CDR2 as SVGAGI. V shed 1 base, J shed 11 bases, and the junction held 8 bases outside the gene matches. This CDR3 is 15 amino acids long. Here the CDR3 DNA reads TGTGCCAGCAGTTACTTGGGACAGGGGGCAAGTAGGGCTTTCTTT. Amino acids: CASSYLGQGASRAFF.

The chain has TRBV5-1 and TRBJ2-1; D possibly corresponds to TRBD2 (5 bases). V dropped 0 bases and J dropped 7 bases, with 17 bases sitting between them. This CDR3 has 16 residues. The germline V gene encodes CDR1 SGHRS and CDR2 YFSETQ. The DNA of the CDR3 is TGCGCCAGCAGCTTGGAAGGTCTAGCTCAGATTAATGAGCAGTTCTTC. This codes for CASSLEGLAQINEQFF.

Here the CDR3 reads CASSRPEGDSPLHF. The CDR3 nucleotides are TGTGCCAGCAGTCGTCCTGAAGGGGATTCACCCCTCCACTTT. The chain carries TRBV6-6 and TRBJ1-6; tentative D call: TRBD1 (5 bases). The V gene's germline CDR1 is MNHNY and CDR2 SVGAGI (reference sequence). This CDR3 is 14 amino acids long. V shed 5 bases and J shed 8 bases, with 13 bases lying between them.

The chain is built from TRBV5-1 and TRBJ2-1; 8 positions match TRBD2. The V segment lost 1 base and the J segment 6 bases; nucleotides outside the gene matches: 3. Germline CDR1 reads SGHRS; CDR2 reads YFSETQ. There are 14 residues in the CDR3. The CDR3 reads CASSLHGRVNEQFF. Written as DNA, the CDR3 is TGCGCCAGCAGCTTGCACGGGAGGGTCAATGAGCAGTTCTTC.

This clone has just a few counts. V gene TRBV6-5 combines with J gene TRBJ2-7; weak D call: TRBD2 (5 bases). The CDR3 loop spans 15 amino acids. V dropped 2 bases and J dropped 2 bases, with 13 bases sitting between them. Germline CDR1 reads MNHEY; CDR2 reads SVGAGI. CDR3 sequence reads: CASSYRADYTYEQYF. CDR3 DNA: TGTGCCAGCAGTTACAGGGCAGACTATACCTACGAGCAGTACTTC.

This clone has more than one count but fewer than ten. The CDR3 bases are TGCGCCAGCAGCCAACTAGGTGGACAGGAAAACGCCAACTATGGCTACACCTTC. The encoded protein is CASSQLGGQENANYGYTF. This sequence joins TRBV4-1 and TRBJ1-2; TRBD1 matches at 7 bases. J was trimmed by 2 bases and V by 2 bases; bases with no gene match: 14. The length of the CDR3 is 18 residues. The germline gives CDR1 MGHRA, CDR2 YSYEKL.

V and J are TRBV7-6 and TRBJ1-2; no firm D call. Trimming shortened V by 5 bases and J by 2 bases, and 15 bases separated the two germline ends. Germline-derived CDR1 and CDR2 are SGHVS and FNYEAQ. The length of the CDR3 is 15 residues. CDR3 amino acids: CASSEGPIGNYGYTF. CDR3 bases: TGTGCCAGCAGCGAGGGCCCGATAGGGAACTATGGCTACACCTTC.

The V gene is TRBV6-1, the J gene TRBJ2-6, with 8 bases fitting TRBD1. The J segment lost 2 bases and the V segment lost 7 bases, leaving 4 bases of the junction unmatched. Germline CDR1 is MNHNS and CDR2 is SASEGT. The CDR3 extends over 15 amino acids. The CDR3 DNA follows: TGTGCCAGCACACGACAGGGGACTGGGGCCAACGTCCTGACTTTC. The encoded protein is CASTRQGTGANVLTF.

On this clone: The junction and the germline gene differ at one end; a read error may be behind it. This chain links TRBV4-1 with TRBJ2-4; 7 bases match TRBD1. This CDR3 contains 19 residues. In germline, CDR1 is MGHRA, CDR2 YSYEKL. The chain's CDR3 is CASSQPRRTGLLAKNSQYF. As DNA, the CDR3 is TGCGCCAGCAGCCAACCTAGAAGGACAGGATTGCTAGCCAAAAACAGTCAGTACTTC.

V usage is TRBV4-2 and J usage is TRBJ2-3, with D perhaps matching TRBD2 (6 bases). V shed 0 bases and J shed 0 bases, with 13 bases lying between them. From germline, CDR1 is LGHNA and CDR2 YNFKEQ. The CDR3 length is 17 residues. CDR3 amino acids: CASSQEWSGLSTDTQYF. The CDR3 coding sequence is TGTGCCAGCAGCCAAGAATGGAGCGGGCTAAGCACAGATACGCAGTATTTT.

About this clone itself: One end of the junction is discordant with germline, which a read error may explain. Within the sample, other DNA sequences also encode this same CDR3. The chain couples TRBV6-5 to TRBJ2-7; tentative D call: TRBD2 (5 bases). Germline V gives CDR1 MNHEY, CDR2 SVGAGI. The CDR3 is 16 residues long. CDR3 DNA sequence: TGCGCCAGCAGTTACTCGAAATCTGCTAGCAACTACGAGCAGTACTTC. This encodes CASSYSKSASNYEQYF.

The gene calls are TRBV30 and TRBJ2-7; 10 nucleotides agree with TRBD2. CDR1 is GTSNPN and CDR2 is SVGIG in the germline V gene (reference sequence). The CDR3 is 15 residues long. V dropped 2 bases and J dropped 2; count of bases not matched to a gene: 6. CDR3 DNA sequence: TGTGCCTGGAGTAAACTAGCGGGGTTCACCTACGAGCAGTACTTC. It yields the protein CAWSKLAGFTYEQYF.

The CDR3 reads CAWSPAGVLYQPQHF. The CDR3 DNA reads TGTGCCTGGAGCCCCGCCGGGGTACTTTATCAGCCCCAGCATTTT. The chain joins TRBV30 to TRBJ1-5; no reliable D call. Trimming removed 3 bases at V and 5 bases at J, with 17 bases between. Per germline, CDR1 GTSNPN and CDR2 SVGIG (reference sequence). CDR3 length: 15 residues.

The rearrangement links TRBV15 to TRBJ2-7, with a tentative D call TRBD1 (6 bases). The CDR3 totals 15 residues. Germline CDR1 is LNHNV and CDR2 is YYDKDF (reference sequence). V shed 4 bases and J shed 2 bases, with 15 bases lying between them. This CDR3 is CATSTTGTGPYEQYF. CDR3 DNA sequence: TGTGCCACCAGCACTACCGGTACAGGGCCCTACGAGCAGTACTTC. Using reference TRBV15 and TRBJ2-7 for the parts outside the CDR3, the full variable domain is DAMVIQNPRYQVTQFGKPVTLSCSQTLNHNVMYWYQQKSSQAPKLLFHYYDKDFNNEADTPDNFQSRRPNTSFCFLDIRSPGLGDTAMYLCATSTTGTGPYEQYFGPGTRLTVT.

This clone was observed once. The rearrangement uses TRBV7-9 and TRBJ2-3; maybe TRBD1 (5 bases). Trimming removed 3 bases from V and 4 bases from J, with 14 bases in between. Germline CDR1 SEHNR, CDR2 FQNEAQ (reference sequence). The CDR3 is made up of 15 amino acids. In nucleotides, the CDR3 is TGTGCCAGCAGCTTTCGATCCGGACATTCAGATACGCAGTATTTT. It codes for CASSFRSGHSDTQYF. Variable domain in full (rest from reference TRBV7-9 and TRBJ2-3): DTGVSQNPRHKITKRGQNVTFRCDPISEHNRLYWYRQTLGQGPEFLTYFQNEAQLEKSRLLSDRFSAERPKGSFSTLEIQRTEQGDSAMYLCASSFRSGHSDTQYFGPGTRLTVL.

The chain links TRBV5-4 to TRBJ2-7, with TRBD2 matching over 9 bases. The CDR3 extends over 15 amino acids. Looked up from germline, CDR1 is SGHNT and CDR2 is YYREEE (reference sequence). Trimming at V came to 2 bases and at J to 3 bases, leaving 6 bases not matched to a gene. CDR3 sequence: CASSFGLAGIYEQYF. The CDR3 region has the DNA TGTGCCAGCAGCTTTGGGCTAGCGGGAATCTACGAGCAGTACTTC.